What follows are 4 T cell receptor beta chains derived from one specimen sequenced in a study of blood T cell repertoires in COVID-19. TCRdb keeps only in-frame clones here, not all; method: immunoSEQ multiplex PCR. The sample lists nearly 80,000 clones, 80% occurring once. Sequencing input: peripheral blood. These receptor sequences come from a man aged 55 to 70 with active or convalescent COVID-19.

V usage is TRBV11-2 and J usage is TRBJ2-5; the D gene is possibly TRBD2 (6 bases). This CDR3 has 18 residues. Looked up from germline, CDR1 is SGHAT and CDR2 is FQNNGV. Trimming stripped 5 bases from V and 2 bases from J, with 24 bases between. The CDR3 DNA is TGTGCCAGCAGCCTAATGTCCGGGGGTGGTCCATTGCAAGAGACCCAGTACTTC. Protein: CASSLMSGGGPLQETQYF. Combining the CDR3 with reference TRBV11-2 and TRBJ2-5 gives the whole variable domain EAGVAQSPRYKIIEKRQSVAFWCNPISGHATLYWYQQILGQGPKLLIQFQNNGVVDDSQLPKDRFSAERLKGVDSTLKIQPAKLEDSAVYLCASSLMSGGGPLQETQYFGPGTRLLVL.

This clone appeared a few times. The chain has TRBV27 and TRBJ2-2; tentatively, D is TRBD2 (5 bases). CDR1 and CDR2 from the germline V gene are MNHEY and SMNVEV (reference sequence). The CDR3 sequence is 16 residues long. Trimming took off 5 bases at V and 6 bases at J, with 19 bases between the two ends. This CDR3 is CASSRHLGDWAGELFF. The CDR3, as DNA: TGTGCCAGCAGTCGCCACCTCGGGGATTGGGCCGGGGAGCTGTTTTTT.

Comments on this clone: Different DNA sequences within this sample yield the same CDR3. J is TRBJ2-2 and V is TRBV5-1, with TRBD2 matching 9 bases. CDR1 and CDR2 (germline): SGHRS, YFSETQ. CDR3 length equals 16 residues. The J segment lost 8 bases and the V segment lost 4 bases, leaving 12 bases of the junction unmatched. This chain's CDR3 is CASSLWRAGGPGELFF. CDR3 DNA sequence: TGCGCCAGCAGCCTTTGGCGAGCGGGGGGTCCGGGGGAGCTGTTTTTT.

The J gene is TRBJ1-1, the V gene TRBV12-3 or TRBV12-4; TRBD1 is a possible D gene (5 bases). Trimming stripped 4 bases from V and 1 base from J, with 7 bases between. CDR3 length: 13 residues. CDR3: CASSSTGNTEAFF. The CDR3 DNA reads as TGTGCCAGCAGTTCCACAGGGAACACTGAAGCTTTCTTT.